A selection of T cell receptor beta chains follows, all from one sample in a study of T cells in Graves' hyperthyroidism and ophthalmopathy. TCRdb reanalysed the multiplex PCR reads using MiXCR and keeps one entry per CDR3 protein. This sample has about 200,000 distinct CDR3 sequences, with about 17% found just once. The sample consisted of blood. The receptors derive from a woman aged 45-60 years with Graves' hyperthyroidism. Both conserved end residues are part of each CDR3. D genes are given only for firm matches. Clone size is given for some rows only: seen once, a few or many times, or a class if the clone is expanded.

D gene	J gene	clone size	CDR3 length	V gene	CDR3 DNA	CDR3 protein
TRBD1	TRBJ1-3	NA	14	TRBV27	TGTGCCAGCAGTCCCCGGGACAGGGGGAACACCATATATTTT	CASSPRDRGNTIYF
NA	TRBJ1-2	many	15	TRBV2	TGTGCCAGCAGTGATCCCACAGCCAGGAGCTATGGCTACACCTTC	CASSDPTARSYGYTF
TRBD1	TRBJ1-6	NA	15	TRBV28	TGTGCCAGCAGTTTATACCGGACAGGGAACTCACCCCTCCACTTT	CASSLYRTGNSPLHF
NA	TRBJ1-4	NA	15	TRBV11-3	TGTGCCAGCAGCTTTAACTCGAGAGGGTTTACAAAACTGTTTTTT	CASSFNSRGFTKLFF
NA	TRBJ2-4	few	16	TRBV20-1	TGCAGTGCTAGGTTCTTGCGGGGCCTAGCCAAAAACATTCAGTACTTC	CSARFLRGLAKNIQYF
NA	TRBJ1-1	few	16	TRBV5-8	TGTGCCAGCAGCTTGGCCTATGGGTCCAGGAACACTGAAGCTTTCTTT	CASSLAYGSRNTEAFF
NA	TRBJ1-5	NA	14	TRBV11-2	TGTGCCAGCAGCCCCGGACAGAGCAATCAGCCCCAGCATTTT	CASSPGQSNQPQHF
TRBD2	TRBJ2-2	many	15	TRBV2	TGTGCCAGCAGTCGACTAGCGGGAAGGGGCGGGGAGCTGTTTTTT	CASSRLAGRGGELFF
NA	TRBJ1-2	many	15	TRBV3-1	TGTGCCAGCAGCCAAGGAATAGGAGATCGCTATGGCTACACCTTC	CASSQGIGDRYGYTF
NA	TRBJ1-5	few	15	TRBV4-2	TGTGCCAGCAGCCAGGACAAGGAGGGGAATCAGCCCCAGCATTTT	CASSQDKEGNQPQHF
TRBD2	TRBJ2-5	many	16	TRBV5-1	TGCGCCAGCAGCTCCTATAGCGGGAGGACTGGAGAGACCCAGTACTTC	CASSSYSGRTGETQYF
NA	TRBJ1-5	few	12	TRBV27	TGTGCCAGCAGAGGTGGGAATCAGCCCCAGCATTTT	CASRGGNQPQHF
NA	TRBJ2-7	NA	13	TRBV6-4	TGTGCCAGCAGCCGGGAGATAGGCTACGAGCAGTACTTC	CASSREIGYEQYF
TRBD2	TRBJ2-1	many	15	TRBV20-1	TGCAGTGCGTTTGCCAGAGGCGGCGGGAGGAGTGGGCAGTTCTTC	CSAFARGGGRSGQFF
TRBD2	TRBJ2-3	many	16	TRBV20-1	TGCAGTGCTAGGGAGGGACTAGCGGGAGGTGCAGATACGCAGTATTTT	CSAREGLAGGADTQYF
NA	TRBJ2-1	many	18	TRBV3-1	TGTGCCAGCAGCCAAGATCGTGGCGGAGGGATCTCCTACAATGAGCAGTTCTTC	CASSQDRGGGISYNEQFF